These 21 T cell receptor beta chains originate from one sample sequenced in a study of T cells after yellow fever vaccination. TCRdb ran MiXCR on the 5' RACE reads and lists one entry per CDR3 protein. This sample yields some 500,000 distinct CDR3 sequences, of which approximately 12% are seen a single time; around an eighth belongs to the top ten. The source was PBMCs, collected on the day of the yellow fever booster vaccination. These receptors were obtained from a man aged 30-40 years who received the YFV17D yellow fever vaccine.

This chain links TRBV20-1 with TRBJ2-1; a possible D gene is TRBD2 (6 bases). The CDR3 is 14 amino acids. Germline CDR1 and CDR2: DFQATT and SNEGSKA (reference sequence). Trimming shortened V by 3 bases and J by 2 bases, and 11 bases separated the two germline ends. The DNA of the CDR3 is TGCAGTGCTAGTGGCGGGATCGCCTACAATGAGCAGTTCTTC. The encoded protein is CSASGGIAYNEQFF.

This clonotype was observed a handful of times. This rearrangement joins TRBV12-3 or TRBV12-4 to TRBJ2-3; D unclear. Trimming shortened V by 4 bases and J by 4 bases, and 12 bases separated the two germline ends. This CDR3 spans 14 amino acids. The DNA of the CDR3 is TGTGCCAGCAGTTCCTCTAGGATGCCAGATACGCAGTATTTT. Translation gives CASSSSRMPDTQYF.

This chain connects TRBV3-1 to TRBJ2-5; 7 nucleotides line up with TRBD2. CDR3 length: 16 residues. The V gene's germline CDR1 is LGHDT and CDR2 YNNKEL (reference sequence). V lost 0 bases, J lost 5 bases, and 9 bases stayed unmatched. The CDR3 coding sequence is TGTGCCAGCAGCCAAGAGGGGGGGAGGGTCCGGGAGACCCAGTACTTC. Translated, it gives CASSQEGGRVRETQYF.

This clonotype appeared a few times. In DNA form, the CDR3 reads TGCGCCAGCAATTTAGGGGGAGACTACAATGAGCAGTTCTTC. Its protein product is CASNLGGDYNEQFF. The V call is TRBV5-1, the J call TRBJ2-1; possibly TRBD1 for D (6 bases). The CDR3 is made up of 14 amino acids. V lost 6 bases to trimming and J lost 3 bases, with 13 bases between them. Per the germline V gene, CDR1 is SGHRS and CDR2 is YFSETQ. Full variable domain (outside the CDR3, taken from reference TRBV5-1 and TRBJ2-1): KAGVTQTPRYLIKTRGQQVTLSCSPISGHRSVSWYQQTPGQGLQFLFEYFSETQRNKGNFPGRFSGRQFSNSRSEMNVSTLELGDSALYLCASNLGGDYNEQFFGPGTRLTVL.

This clonotype was seen more than once but under ten times. CDR3: CASSRILAGGHNEQFF. CDR3 DNA: TGCGCCAGCAGCCGCATACTAGCGGGAGGTCACAATGAGCAGTTCTTC. The gene calls are TRBV4-1 and TRBJ2-1; 12 bases map to TRBD2. The CDR3 loop spans 16 amino acids. CDR1 is MGHRA, CDR2 YSYEKL, per germline. The V gene end was trimmed by 4 bases and the J gene end by 5 bases; junction bases not matched to a gene: 6.

CDR3 sequence (DNA): TGCAGTGCTCCTCGCGGGACTAGCGGTTACGAGCAGTACTTC. Translation: CSAPRGTSGYEQYF. The chain combines TRBV20-1 with TRBJ2-7, with 11 bases fitting TRBD2. Germline trimming cut 5 bases from V and 4 bases from J; bases unmatched to any gene: 7. Germline V gives CDR1 DFQATT, CDR2 SNEGSKA (reference sequence). This CDR3 is 14 amino acids long.

This sequence joins TRBV5-1 and TRBJ1-5; TRBD1 might be the D (6 bases). The CDR3 runs 18 residues. In germline, CDR1 is SGHRS, CDR2 YFSETQ. The germline V and J ends were trimmed by 0 bases and 0 bases, with 16 bases remaining between them. This CDR3 is CASSLADQGPYSNQPQHF. CDR3 sequence (DNA): TGCGCCAGCAGCTTGGCTGATCAGGGGCCTTATAGCAATCAGCCCCAGCATTTT.

V is TRBV4-3 and J is TRBJ2-7; 8 bases match TRBD2. The germline V gene encodes CDR1 LGHNA and CDR2 YSLEER. The CDR3 loop spans 15 amino acids. Trimming removed 0 bases from V and 7 bases from J; junction bases left unmatched: 8. In nucleotides, the CDR3 is TGCGCCAGCAGCCAAGATCGAGCGGGGGCCAAAGAGCAGTACTTC. This translates into CASSQDRAGAKEQYF.

This clonotype was seen a few times. This chain connects TRBV6-2 or TRBV6-3 to TRBJ1-5; D unclear. The germline CDR1 and CDR2 sequences are MNHEY and SVGEGT. The V end lost 6 bases, the J end lost 6 bases, and 15 bases lay between the germline ends. The CDR3 extends over 14 amino acids. CDR3 region: CASSLGTQLQPQHF. DNA of the CDR3: TGTGCCAGCAGCCTGGGTACTCAGCTTCAGCCCCAGCATTTT.

V and J are TRBV20-1 and TRBJ2-3; D gene ambiguous. Germline CDR1 reads DFQATT; CDR2 reads SNEGSKA (reference sequence). Trimming removed 4 bases at V and 0 bases at J, with 5 bases between. This CDR3 is 12 amino acids long. The CDR3 sequence is CSATPSTDTQYF. In DNA, the CDR3 is TGCAGTGCTACACCTAGCACAGATACGCAGTATTTT.

This clonotype was counted only a few times. The chain is built from TRBV12-3 or TRBV12-4 and TRBJ2-4; the D is unclear. The CDR3 contains 12 residues. V was trimmed by 5 bases and J by 10 bases, leaving 12 bases between them. The CDR3 loop reads CASSSRADIQYF. Here the CDR3 DNA reads TGTGCCAGCAGTAGCCGGGCCGATATTCAGTACTTC.

The chain couples TRBV24-1 to TRBJ2-2; 8 bases match TRBD1. After removal of 7 bases from V and 5 bases from J, the junction contained 8 bases not matched to a gene. Germline V gene data show CDR1 as KGHDR and CDR2 as SFDVKD. The CDR3 sequence is 15 residues long. DNA for the CDR3: TGTGCCACCAGGGGATCCAGGGGGCCGACCGGGGAGCTGTTTTTT. Its protein is CATRGSRGPTGELFF.

This clonotype was observed a few times. V is TRBV7-2 and J is TRBJ2-5; 7 bases agree with TRBD2. V shed 3 bases and J 0 bases; nucleotides not matched to a gene: 4. Germline CDR1 reads SGHTA; CDR2 reads FQGNSA. The CDR3 contains 15 residues. This chain's CDR3 is CASSLGRAHQETQYF. The CDR3 DNA reads TGTGCCAGCAGCTTGGGGAGGGCCCACCAAGAGACCCAGTACTTC.

The J gene is TRBJ2-7, the V gene TRBV5-1; TRBD2 matches 10 bases. CDR1 is SGHRS, CDR2 YFSETQ, per germline. The CDR3 sequence is 14 residues long. V was clipped by 3 bases and J by 6 bases; unmatched bases: 6. The CDR3 protein is CASSSPGLAPEQYF. CDR3 nucleotide sequence: TGCGCCAGCAGCTCACCGGGACTAGCGCCCGAGCAGTACTTC.

This clonotype came up many times. This chain links TRBV7-9 with TRBJ1-2; unclear D gene. The germline V and J ends were trimmed by 1 base and 8 bases, with 8 bases remaining between them. The CDR3 has 12 residues. Germline CDR1 is SEHNR and CDR2 is FQNEAQ (reference sequence). CDR3 amino acids: CASSLDGNGYTF. CDR3 coding DNA: TGTGCCAGCAGCTTAGATGGGAACGGCTACACCTTC.

The V gene is TRBV29-1, the J gene TRBJ2-7, with D perhaps TRBD1 (6 bases). The CDR3 is made up of 10 amino acids. Germline lookup yields CDR1 SQVTM and CDR2 ANQGSEA. The ends were cut back, 6 bases at V and 5 bases at J, with 8 bases in the middle. CDR3 amino acids: CSVAGDEQYF. The DNA for the CDR3 is TGCAGCGTGGCAGGGGACGAGCAGTACTTC.

The gene calls are TRBV10-3 and TRBJ2-1, with D possibly being TRBD1 (5 bases). The CDR3 spans 15 residues. CDR1 is ENHRY and CDR2 is SYGVKD in the germline V gene. Trimming cost V 6 bases and J 5 bases, with 17 bases left between them. The CDR3 spells CAISQGQGTNNEQFF. The DNA of the CDR3 is TGTGCCATCAGCCAAGGACAAGGAACCAACAATGAGCAGTTCTTC.

This clonotype has at least ten counts. V and J are TRBV5-4 and TRBJ1-2; D perhaps matches TRBD1 (5 bases). The V gene's germline CDR1 is SGHNT and CDR2 YYREEE (reference sequence). The CDR3 is 12 amino acids. The V gene lost 4 bases and the J gene lost 7 bases, with 11 bases spanning the gap. The DNA for the CDR3 is TGTGCCAGCAGCGGGCAGGGAGGTGGCTACACCTTC. Its translation: CASSGQGGGYTF.

This clonotype appeared a few times. The chain couples TRBV28 to TRBJ1-5; 8 nucleotides agree with TRBD1. The CDR3 is 15 amino acids. Germline CDR1 and CDR2: MDHEN and SYDVKM. Trimming removed 6 bases from V and 5 bases from J; junction bases left unmatched: 9. CDR3 in amino acids: CASSTGQGQYQPQHF. Here the CDR3 DNA reads TGTGCCAGCAGCACCGGACAGGGCCAATATCAGCCCCAGCATTTT.

This clonotype has ten or more counts. This sequence joins TRBV18 and TRBJ2-7; possible D gene TRBD1, 6 bases. Trimming stripped 3 bases from V and 0 bases from J, with 12 bases between. The CDR3 covers 15 residues. The germline V gene has CDR1 KGHSH and CDR2 LQKENI. In DNA form, the CDR3 reads TGTGCCAGCTCACCCGCACAGGGATTCTCCTACGAGCAGTACTTC. This codes for CASSPAQGFSYEQYF.

The chain uses TRBV9 and TRBJ2-2; 7 bases line up with TRBD2. The V segment lost 6 bases and the J segment 4 bases; nucleotides outside the gene matches: 12. The length of the CDR3 is 16 residues. Germline CDR1 and CDR2: SGDLS and YYNGEE. CDR3 sequence reads: CASNGGGRSVTGELFF. In DNA, the CDR3 is TGTGCCAGCAATGGAGGCGGGAGATCTGTCACCGGGGAGCTGTTTTTT.